A selection of T cell receptor beta chains follows, all from one sample in a study of memory CD4+ T cells and cytomegalovirus serostatus. This table comes from immunoSEQ multiplex PCR, and its TCRdb copy is limited to in-frame clones, with some not included. Of about 58,000 clones listed, approximately 82% are singletons. Material: memory CD4+ T cells from blood. The receptors derive from an adult in good health and CMV-seronegative. Some clones in this sample may be carry-over from other donors' samples. Each CDR3 is given with its conserved first and last residue. D genes are given only for firm matches. Clone size is shown for a subset of rows, as once, few, many or a class of expanded clone.

v_gene	abundance	d_gene	j_gene	CDR3nt	CDR3aa
TRBV5-1	-	-	TRBJ1-1	TGCGCCAGCAGCTTGGCCTCAGATATAGGAACTGAAGCTTTCTTT	CASSLASDIGTEAFF
TRBV6-6	-	TRBD1	TRBJ1-2	TGTGCCAGCAGCACGACAGGGGGTAGATTAAACTATGGCTACACCTTC	CASSTTGGRLNYGYTF
TRBV6-1	-	-	TRBJ1-1	TGTGCCAGCAGTGAGCAACCGGGGGGGACTGAAGCTTTCTTT	CASSEQPGGTEAFF
TRBV2	-	TRBD1	TRBJ2-2	TGTGCCAGCGGGAGACAGGGGCCGAACACCGGGGAGCTGTTTTTT	CASGRQGPNTGELFF
TRBV10-3	-	-	TRBJ2-1	TGTGCCATCAGTCCAGAGGAGCAGTTCTTC	CAISPEEQFF
TRBV7-6	-	-	TRBJ2-3	TGTGCCAGCAGCTTAGGAGCAGATACGCAGTATTTT	CASSLGADTQYF
TRBV30	-	-	TRBJ2-2	TGTGCCTGGACGTTTCCGGTGACCCTCACCGGGGAGCTGTTTTTT	CAWTFPVTLTGELFF
TRBV18	-	-	TRBJ2-1	TGTGCCAGCTCCTTGGAGGCCAGCTCCTACAATGAGCAGTTCTTC	CASSLEASSYNEQFF
TRBV7-2	-	TRBD2	TRBJ2-7	TGTGCCAGCAGCTCGACTAGCGGGATCTCCTACGAGCAGTACTTC	CASSSTSGISYEQYF
TRBV7-2	-	TRBD1	TRBJ1-4	TGTGCCAGCAGCTTGGGACAGTCTAATGAAAAACTGTTTTTT	CASSLGQSNEKLFF
TRBV7-2	-	-	TRBJ2-3	TGTGCCAGCAGCAGTAACTCTGGCGGAACAACAGATACGCAGTATTTT	CASSSNSGGTTDTQYF
TRBV7-2	-	-	TRBJ1-5	TGTGCCAGCACCCCCGGGGGGTCTAATCAGCCCCAGCATTTT	CASTPGGSNQPQHF
TRBV19	-	-	TRBJ2-1	TGTGCCAGTAGTATAAGCCTGGTGGTCGGTGAGCAGTTCTTC	CASSISLVVGEQFF
TRBV10-2	-	-	TRBJ2-7	TGCGCCAGCACCCCGAGGACGGGGAGCTCCTACGAGCAGTACTTC	CASTPRTGSSYEQYF
TRBV7-2	-	-	TRBJ2-1	TGTGCCAGCAGCTTACAAACGGTAGGCTACAATGAGCAGTTCTTC	CASSLQTVGYNEQFF
TRBV10-3	few	-	TRBJ1-3	TGTGCCATACAGGGAAGGGACACCATATATTTT	CAIQGRDTIYF
TRBV15	-	TRBD1	TRBJ1-1	TGTGCCACCAGCAGAGATTCGGGACAGTCCGCGGCTTTCTTT	CATSRDSGQSAAFF
TRBV30	-	-	TRBJ1-1	TGTGCCTGGATGAACAGGGTGAACACTGAAGCTTTCTTT	CAWMNRVNTEAFF
TRBV5-1	few	-	TRBJ1-2	TGCGCCAGCAGCTTAGGGGGAAGGGGCTACACCTTC	CASSLGGRGYTF
TRBV5-4	-	TRBD1	TRBJ2-7	TGTGCCAGCAGCTTTGGGGACAGGGGTGAAACCTACGAGCAGTACTTC	CASSFGDRGETYEQYF
TRBV9	few	-	TRBJ2-2	TGTGCCAGCAGCCCTACTCAGCATTCGAACACCGGGGAGCTGTTTTTT	CASSPTQHSNTGELFF
TRBV5-6	-	TRBD1	TRBJ1-1	TGTGCCAGCAGCAATTACAGGGGCCATACTCTGAACACTGAAGCTTTCTTT	CASSNYRGHTLNTEAFF
TRBV4-2	-	TRBD1	TRBJ1-2	TGTGCCAGCAGCCAAGGACAGGGCGTAGGCTATGGCTACACCTTC	CASSQGQGVGYGYTF
TRBV29-1	few	TRBD1	TRBJ1-1	TGCAGCGTAGTTAGGGACAGCACTGAAGCTTTCTTT	CSVVRDSTEAFF
TRBV6-5	few	TRBD1	TRBJ1-6	TGTGCCAGCCGGGACAGCTATAATTCACCCCTCCACTTT	CASRDSYNSPLHF
TRBV6-1	-	-	TRBJ2-6	TGTGCCAGCAGGGGGGGAAGCTCTGGGGCCAACGTCCTGACTTTC	CASRGGSSGANVLTF
TRBV28	-	-	TRBJ2-1	TGTGCCACCGCAGGGGAGTTTAGGAATGAGCAGTTCTTC	CATAGEFRNEQFF
TRBV7-9	once	-	TRBJ1-2	TGTGCCAGCAGCTTTGAAAAGGGGGGCTCCACCTTC	CASSFEKGGSTF
TRBV4-2	-	-	TRBJ1-2	TGTGCCAGCAGCCAAGATTTGGGATCTAACTATGGCGACACCTTC	CASSQDLGSNYGDTF
TRBV9	-	TRBD1	TRBJ1-4	TGTGCCAGCAGCGTAGATGGTCTGGGGGGGGACAGACCCTATGAAAAACTGTTTTTT	CASSVDGLGGDRPYEKLFF
TRBV5-4	few	-	TRBJ1-6	TGTGCCAGCAGCTTCAGGGGACGTAATTCACCCCTCCACTTT	CASSFRGRNSPLHF
TRBV5-1	-	TRBD1	TRBJ1-6	TGCGCCAGCAGCTTGGCCGGGACAGGGGAGGTTTCACCCCTCCACTTT	CASSLAGTGEVSPLHF
TRBV5-6	-	-	TRBJ1-4	TGTGCCAGCGCGAGACGGATTTCTAATGAAAAACTGTTTTTT	CASARRISNEKLFF